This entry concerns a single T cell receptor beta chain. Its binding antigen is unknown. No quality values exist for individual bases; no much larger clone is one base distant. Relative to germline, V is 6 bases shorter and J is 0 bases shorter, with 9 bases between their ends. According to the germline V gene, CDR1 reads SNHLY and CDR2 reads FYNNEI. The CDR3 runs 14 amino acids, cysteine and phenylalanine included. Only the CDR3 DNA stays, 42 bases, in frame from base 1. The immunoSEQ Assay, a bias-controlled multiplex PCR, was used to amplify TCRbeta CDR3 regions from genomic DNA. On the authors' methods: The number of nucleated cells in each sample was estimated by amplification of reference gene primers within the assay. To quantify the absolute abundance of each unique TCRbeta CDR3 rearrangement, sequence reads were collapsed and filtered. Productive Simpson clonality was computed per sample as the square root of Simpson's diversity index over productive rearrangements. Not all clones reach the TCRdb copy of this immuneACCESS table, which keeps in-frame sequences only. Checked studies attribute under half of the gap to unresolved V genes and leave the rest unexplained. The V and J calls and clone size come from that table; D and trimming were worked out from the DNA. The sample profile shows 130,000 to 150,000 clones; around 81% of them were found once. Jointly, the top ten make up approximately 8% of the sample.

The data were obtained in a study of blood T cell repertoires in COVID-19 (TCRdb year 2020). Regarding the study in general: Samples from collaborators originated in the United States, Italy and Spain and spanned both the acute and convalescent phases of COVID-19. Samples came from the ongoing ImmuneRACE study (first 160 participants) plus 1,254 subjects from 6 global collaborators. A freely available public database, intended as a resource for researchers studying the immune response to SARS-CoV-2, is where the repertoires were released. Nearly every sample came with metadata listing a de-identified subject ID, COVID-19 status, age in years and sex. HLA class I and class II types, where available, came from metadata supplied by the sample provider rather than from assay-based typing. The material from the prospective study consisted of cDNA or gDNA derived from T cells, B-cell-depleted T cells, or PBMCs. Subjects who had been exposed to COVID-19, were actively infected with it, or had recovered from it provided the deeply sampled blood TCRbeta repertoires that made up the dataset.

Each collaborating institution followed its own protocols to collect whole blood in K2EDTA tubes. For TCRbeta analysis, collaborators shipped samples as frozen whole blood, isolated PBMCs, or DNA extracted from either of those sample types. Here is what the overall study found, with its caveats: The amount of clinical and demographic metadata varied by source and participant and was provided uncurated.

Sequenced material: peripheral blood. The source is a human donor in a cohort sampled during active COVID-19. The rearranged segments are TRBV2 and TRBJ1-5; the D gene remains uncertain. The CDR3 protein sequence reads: CASSENYSNQPQHF. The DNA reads TGTGCCAGCAGCGAAAACTATAGCAATCAGCCCCAGCATTTT.